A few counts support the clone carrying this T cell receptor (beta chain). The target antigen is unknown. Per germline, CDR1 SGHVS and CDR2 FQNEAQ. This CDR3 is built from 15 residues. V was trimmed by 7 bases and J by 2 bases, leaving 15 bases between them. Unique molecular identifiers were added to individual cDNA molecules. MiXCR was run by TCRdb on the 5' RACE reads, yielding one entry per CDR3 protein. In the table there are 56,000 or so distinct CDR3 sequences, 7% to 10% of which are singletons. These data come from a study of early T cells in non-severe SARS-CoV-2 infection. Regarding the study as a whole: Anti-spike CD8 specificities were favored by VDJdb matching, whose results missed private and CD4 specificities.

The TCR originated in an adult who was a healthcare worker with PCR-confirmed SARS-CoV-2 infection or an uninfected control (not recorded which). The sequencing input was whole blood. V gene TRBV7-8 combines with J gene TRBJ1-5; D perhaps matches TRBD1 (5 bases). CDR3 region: CASTPLGRGNQPQHF. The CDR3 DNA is TGTGCCAGCACCCCGCTGGGCAGGGGCAATCAGCCCCAGCATTTT.